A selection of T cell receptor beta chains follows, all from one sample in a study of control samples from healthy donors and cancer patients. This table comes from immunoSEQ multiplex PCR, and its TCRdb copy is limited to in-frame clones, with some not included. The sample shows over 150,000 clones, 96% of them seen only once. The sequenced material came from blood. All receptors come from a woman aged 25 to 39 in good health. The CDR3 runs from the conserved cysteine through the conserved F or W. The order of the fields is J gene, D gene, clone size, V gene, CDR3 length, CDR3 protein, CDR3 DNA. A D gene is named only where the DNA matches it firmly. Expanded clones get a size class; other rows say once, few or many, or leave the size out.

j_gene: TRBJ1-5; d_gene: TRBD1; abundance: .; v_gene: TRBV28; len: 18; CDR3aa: CASRSLDRGDYSNQPQHF; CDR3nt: TGTGCCAGCAGATCCTTAGACAGGGGGGATTATAGCAATCAGCCCCAGCATTTT
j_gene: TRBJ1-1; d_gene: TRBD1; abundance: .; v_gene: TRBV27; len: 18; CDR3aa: CASSVAGGHILMNTEAFF; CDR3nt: TGTGCCAGCAGTGTAGCAGGGGGCCACATCCTTATGAACACTGAAGCTTTCTTT
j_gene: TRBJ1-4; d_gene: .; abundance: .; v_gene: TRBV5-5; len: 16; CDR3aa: CASSRQGMYTNEKLFF; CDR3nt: TGTGCCAGCAGTCGTCAGGGGATGTATACTAATGAAAAACTGTTTTTT
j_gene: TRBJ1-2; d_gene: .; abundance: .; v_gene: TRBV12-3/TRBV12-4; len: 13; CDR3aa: CASSLSENYGYTF; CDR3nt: TGTGCCAGCAGTTTAAGCGAGAACTATGGCTACACCTTC
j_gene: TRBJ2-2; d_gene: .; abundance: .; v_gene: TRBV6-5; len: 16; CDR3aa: CASSYDGDWNTGELFF; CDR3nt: TGTGCCAGCAGTTACGACGGAGATTGGAACACCGGGGAGCTGTTTTTT
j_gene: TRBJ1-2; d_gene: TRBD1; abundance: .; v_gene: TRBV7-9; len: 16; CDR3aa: CASSPTTGALNYGYTF; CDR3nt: TGTGCCAGCAGCCCCACGACAGGGGCCCTTAACTATGGCTACACCTTC
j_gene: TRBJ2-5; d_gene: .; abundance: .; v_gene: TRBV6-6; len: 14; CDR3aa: CASRGPGGDETQYF; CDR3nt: TGTGCCAGCAGAGGGCCAGGGGGGGACGAGACCCAGTACTTC
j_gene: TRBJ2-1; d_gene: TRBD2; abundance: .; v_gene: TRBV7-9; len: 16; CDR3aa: CASSSTVTSATNEQFF; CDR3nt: TGTGCCAGCAGCTCAACCGTGACTAGCGCAACCAATGAGCAGTTCTTC
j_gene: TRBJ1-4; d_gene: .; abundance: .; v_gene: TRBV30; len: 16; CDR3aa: CAWSPYQGFTNEKLFF; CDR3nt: TGTGCCTGGAGTCCCTACCAGGGGTTCACTAATGAAAAACTGTTTTTT
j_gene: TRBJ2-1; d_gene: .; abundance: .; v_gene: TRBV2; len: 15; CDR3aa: CASSEGLLGDGEQFF; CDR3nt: TGTGCCAGCAGTGAGGGCCTTTTAGGGGACGGTGAGCAGTTCTTC
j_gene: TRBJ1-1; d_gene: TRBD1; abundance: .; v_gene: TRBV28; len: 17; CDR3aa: CASSTLRQGAPGTEAFF; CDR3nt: TGTGCCAGCAGTACCCTTAGACAGGGCGCCCCGGGCACTGAAGCTTTCTTT
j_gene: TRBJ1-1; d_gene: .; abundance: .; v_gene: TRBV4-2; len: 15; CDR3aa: CASSAGEGMNTEAFF; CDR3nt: TGTGCCAGCAGCGCGGGGGAAGGGATGAACACTGAAGCTTTCTTT
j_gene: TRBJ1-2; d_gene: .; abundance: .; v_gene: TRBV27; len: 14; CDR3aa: CASSFGGTNYGYTF; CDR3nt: TGTGCCAGCAGTTTCGGGGGAACTAACTATGGCTACACCTTC
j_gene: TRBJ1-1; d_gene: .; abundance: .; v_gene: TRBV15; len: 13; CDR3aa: CATSRAGKGRGFF; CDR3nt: TGTGCCACCAGCAGAGCCGGGAAGGGTCGTGGTTTCTTT
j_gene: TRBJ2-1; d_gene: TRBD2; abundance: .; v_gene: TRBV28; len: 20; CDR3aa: CASSFLGKKRGGPSYNEQFF; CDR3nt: TGTGCCAGCAGTTTCTTGGGAAAAAAGCGGGGGGGCCCCTCCTACAATGAGCAGTTCTTC
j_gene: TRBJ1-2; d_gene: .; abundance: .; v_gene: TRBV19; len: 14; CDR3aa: CASSVSRTNYGYTF; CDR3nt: TGTGCCAGTAGTGTTAGCAGAACTAACTATGGCTACACCTTC
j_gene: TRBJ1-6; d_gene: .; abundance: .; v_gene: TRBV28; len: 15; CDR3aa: CASSFGGAHNSPLHF; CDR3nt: TGTGCCAGCAGTTTTGGGGGGGCGCATAATTCACCCCTCCACTTT
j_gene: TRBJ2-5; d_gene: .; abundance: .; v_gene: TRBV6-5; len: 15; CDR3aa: CASSESRTAQETQYF; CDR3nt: TGTGCCAGCTCCGAGAGTAGGACAGCGCAAGAGACCCAGTACTTC
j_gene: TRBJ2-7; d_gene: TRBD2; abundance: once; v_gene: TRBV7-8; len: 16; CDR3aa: CASSSTGLADSYEQYF; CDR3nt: TGTGCCAGCAGCTCTACGGGACTAGCGGATTCCTACGAGCAGTACTTC
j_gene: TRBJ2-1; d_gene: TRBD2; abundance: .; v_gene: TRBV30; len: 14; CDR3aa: CAWTRGLAFNEQFF; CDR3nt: TGTGCCTGGACCCGGGGACTAGCTTTCAATGAGCAGTTCTTC
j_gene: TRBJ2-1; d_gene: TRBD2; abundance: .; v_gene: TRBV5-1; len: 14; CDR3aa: CASSLTSGSNEQFF; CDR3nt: TGCGCCAGCAGCTTAACTAGCGGGAGTAATGAGCAGTTCTTC
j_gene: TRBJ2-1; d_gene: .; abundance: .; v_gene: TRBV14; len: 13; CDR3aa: CASSQDLENEQFF; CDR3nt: TGTGCCAGCAGCCAAGATCTCGAAAATGAGCAGTTCTTC
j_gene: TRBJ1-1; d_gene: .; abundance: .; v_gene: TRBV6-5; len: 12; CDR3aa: CASNGPGTEAFF; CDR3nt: TGTGCCAGCAACGGCCCGGGCACTGAAGCTTTCTTT
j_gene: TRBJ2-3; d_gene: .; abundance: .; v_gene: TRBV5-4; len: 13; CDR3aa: CASSLEGSNTQYF; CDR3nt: TGTGCCAGCAGCTTGGAGGGTAGCAATACGCAGTATTTT
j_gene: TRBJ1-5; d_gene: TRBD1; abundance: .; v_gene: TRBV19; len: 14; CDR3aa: CASSPRDRNQPQHF; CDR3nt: TGTGCCAGTAGTCCCCGGGACAGGAATCAGCCCCAGCATTTT
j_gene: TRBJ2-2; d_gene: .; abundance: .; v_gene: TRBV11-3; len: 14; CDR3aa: CASSLRGGGPGLFF; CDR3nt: TGTGCCAGCAGCTTACGAGGGGGAGGCCCAGGGCTGTTTTTT
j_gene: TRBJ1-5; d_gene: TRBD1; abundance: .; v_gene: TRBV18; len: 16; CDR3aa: CASSPRGAASNQPQHF; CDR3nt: TGTGCCAGCTCACCCAGGGGGGCAGCTAGCAATCAGCCCCAGCATTTT
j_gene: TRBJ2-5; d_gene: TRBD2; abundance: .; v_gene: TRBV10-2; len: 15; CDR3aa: CASKGLAGGRETQYF; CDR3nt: TGCGCCAGCAAGGGACTAGCGGGGGGGCGCGAGACCCAGTACTTC
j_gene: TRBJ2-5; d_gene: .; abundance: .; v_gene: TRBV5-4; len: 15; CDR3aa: CASSFGTQIQETQYF; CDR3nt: TGTGCCAGCAGCTTTGGGACACAGATACAAGAGACCCAGTACTTC
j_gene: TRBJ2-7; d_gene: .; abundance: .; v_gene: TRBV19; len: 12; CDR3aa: CASSRSGRLQYF; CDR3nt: TGTGCCAGTAGTAGATCAGGCCGCCTGCAGTACTTC
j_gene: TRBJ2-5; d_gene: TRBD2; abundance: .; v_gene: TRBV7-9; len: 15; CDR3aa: CASSSQGSSGRADNF; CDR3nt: TGTGCCAGCAGCTCCCAAGGGTCTAGCGGGAGGGCCGACAACTTC
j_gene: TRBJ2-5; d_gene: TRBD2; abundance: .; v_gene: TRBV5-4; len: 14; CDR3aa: CASRGGTAQETQYF; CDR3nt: TGTGCCAGCAGGGGGGGGACTGCACAAGAGACCCAGTACTTC
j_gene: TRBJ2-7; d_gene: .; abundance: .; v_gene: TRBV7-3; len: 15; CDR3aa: CASSPGGGTAYEQYF; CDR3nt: TGTGCCAGCAGCCCCGGGGGCGGGACCGCCTACGAGCAGTACTTC
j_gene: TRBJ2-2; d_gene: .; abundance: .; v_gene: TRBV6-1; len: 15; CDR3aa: CASSEDGLGTGELFF; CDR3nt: TGTGCCAGCAGTGAAGATGGATTAGGCACCGGGGAGCTGTTTTTT
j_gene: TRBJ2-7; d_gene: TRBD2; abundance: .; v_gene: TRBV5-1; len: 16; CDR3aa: CASSLDTSGRAYEQYF; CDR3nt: TGCGCCAGCAGCTTGGACACTAGCGGGAGGGCCTACGAGCAGTACTTC
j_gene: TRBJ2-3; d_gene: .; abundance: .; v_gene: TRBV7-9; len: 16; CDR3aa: CASSPSGAPLTDTQYF; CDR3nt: TGTGCCAGCAGCCCCTCTGGGGCTCCACTCACAGATACGCAGTATTTT
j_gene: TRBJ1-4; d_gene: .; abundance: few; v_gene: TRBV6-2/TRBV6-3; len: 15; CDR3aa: CASSYSAATNEKLFF; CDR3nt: TGTGCCAGCAGTTACTCGGCCGCAACTAATGAAAAACTGTTTTTT
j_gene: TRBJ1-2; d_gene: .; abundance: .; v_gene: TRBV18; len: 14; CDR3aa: CASSPQSSNYGYTF; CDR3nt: TGTGCCAGCTCACCACAAAGTTCTAACTATGGCTACACCTTC
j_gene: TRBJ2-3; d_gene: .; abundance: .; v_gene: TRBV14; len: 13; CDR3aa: CASGLRGTDTQYF; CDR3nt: TGTGCCAGCGGCCTAAGAGGGACAGATACGCAGTATTTT
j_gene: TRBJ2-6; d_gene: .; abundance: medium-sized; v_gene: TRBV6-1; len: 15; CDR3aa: CASSEGASGANVLTF; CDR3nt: TGTGCCAGCAGTGAAGGGGCTTCTGGGGCCAACGTCCTGACTTTC
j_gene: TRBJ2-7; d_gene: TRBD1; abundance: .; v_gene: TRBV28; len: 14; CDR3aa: CASSLPGQGYEQYF; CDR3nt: TGTGCCAGCAGTTTACCCGGACAGGGCTACGAGCAGTACTTC
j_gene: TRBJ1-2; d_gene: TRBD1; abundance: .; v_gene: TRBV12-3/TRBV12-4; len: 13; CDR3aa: CASSSGGAYGYTF; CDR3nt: TGTGCCAGCAGTTCAGGGGGCGCGTATGGCTACACCTTC
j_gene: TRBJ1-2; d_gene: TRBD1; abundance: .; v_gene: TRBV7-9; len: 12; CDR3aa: CASSPGTARYTF; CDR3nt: TGTGCCAGCAGCCCTGGGACAGCTCGATACACCTTC
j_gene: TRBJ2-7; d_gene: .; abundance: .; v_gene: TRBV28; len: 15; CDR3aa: CASSSNRQPGYEQYF; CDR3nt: TGTGCCAGCAGTTCTAACAGACAGCCCGGTTACGAGCAGTACTTC
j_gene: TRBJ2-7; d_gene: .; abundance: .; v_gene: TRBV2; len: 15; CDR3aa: CASSEARLLRNEQYF; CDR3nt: TGTGCCAGCAGTGAAGCGCGGCTTCTCAGGAACGAGCAGTACTTC
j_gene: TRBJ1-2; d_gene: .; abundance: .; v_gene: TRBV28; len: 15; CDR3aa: CASSFGTLNNYGYTF; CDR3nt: TGTGCCAGCAGTTTCGGGACGCTGAATAACTATGGCTACACCTTC